What follows are 18 T cell receptor beta chains derived from one specimen sequenced in a study of regulatory T cells in long-lasting Graves disease. Construction of TCR beta libraries relied on iRepertoire HTBI primers and on Arm-PCR targeting CDR3 regions. Using its own MiXCR run on the multiplex PCR reads, TCRdb lists one record per CDR3 protein. Here the sample spans under 800,000 distinct CDR3 sequences, around 17% being singletons. Specified time point: newly diagnosed GD, antithyroid drugs for less than 3 months. Following extraction of RNA from PBMCs, that RNA was used to make the TCR library. This same sample was also part of a study on T cells in Graves' hyperthyroidism and ophthalmopathy.

The input for sequencing was peripheral blood mononuclear cells (PBMCs), taken at new diagnosis, from a patient treated with antithyroid drugs. The origin of the receptors is a woman in her twenties or thirties with Graves disease.

This clonotype appeared a few times. V gene TRBV3-1 combines with J gene TRBJ2-7; 12 bases fit TRBD2. The CDR3 has 16 amino acids. Trimming at V came to 1 base and at J to 7 bases, leaving 8 bases not matched to a gene. Germline loops: CDR1 LGHDT, CDR2 YNNKEL (reference sequence). The CDR3 here is CASSQGTSGAPWEQYF. CDR3 nucleotide sequence: TGTGCCAGCAGCCAAGGGACTAGCGGGGCCCCGTGGGAGCAGTACTTC.

The rearrangement joins TRBV28 to TRBJ1-5; possible D gene TRBD1, 6 bases. This CDR3 spans 18 amino acids. Trimming took 5 bases from V and 0 from J, leaving 20 bases between them. Per the germline V gene, CDR1 is MDHEN and CDR2 is SYDVKM. CDR3 DNA: TGTGCCAGCAGTCAGACCGGGACACACAGGTATAGCAATCAGCCCCAGCATTTT. It translates to CASSQTGTHRYSNQPQHF.

This clonotype was detected many times. This rearrangement joins TRBV2 to TRBJ2-7; D ambiguous. The V end lost 7 bases, the J end lost 2 bases, and 12 bases lay between the germline ends. The germline V gene encodes CDR1 SNHLY and CDR2 FYNNEI. The CDR3 has 13 amino acids. The CDR3 region has the DNA TGTGCCAGCAAAGGTGAAGGAACCTACGAGCAGTACTTC. As protein: CASKGEGTYEQYF.

The J gene is TRBJ1-6, the V gene TRBV3-1; perhaps TRBD1 as D (5 bases). Germline CDR1 is LGHDT and CDR2 is YNNKEL (reference sequence). Trimming shortened V by 7 bases and J by 3 bases, and 7 bases separated the two germline ends. This CDR3 region has 13 residues. This chain's CDR3 is CASKGNYNSPLHF. The CDR3 DNA sequence: TGTGCCAGCAAGGGGAACTATAATTCACCCCTCCACTTT.

This clonotype was counted ten times or more. V gene TRBV2 combines with J gene TRBJ1-5; D not resolved. The germline gives CDR1 SNHLY, CDR2 FYNNEI. This CDR3 has 14 amino acids. V was pared by 4 bases and J by 0 bases, with 7 bases between. CDR3 in DNA: TGTGCCAGCAGTGGGGCCTATAGCAATCAGCCCCAGCATTTT. This sequence encodes CASSGAYSNQPQHF.

This sequence joins TRBV18 and TRBJ1-2; D is unclear. Trimming took 1 base from V and 2 from J, leaving 8 bases between them. The CDR3 contains 14 residues. The germline CDR1 and CDR2 sequences are KGHSH and LQKENI. The CDR3 nucleotides read TGTGCCAGCTCACCACTCCGGGAGAACTATGGCTACACCTTC. This encodes CASSPLRENYGYTF.

This chain joins TRBV20-1 and TRBJ2-3, with 9 bases matching TRBD2. J gave up 6 bases and V 7 bases, and 17 bases lay outside the gene matches. Per germline, CDR1 DFQATT and CDR2 SNEGSKA (reference sequence). The length of the CDR3 is 16 residues. The CDR3: CSGGGASGTLEDTQYF. The CDR3 DNA reads as TGCAGTGGAGGGGGGGCTAGCGGGACTCTGGAGGATACGCAGTATTTT.

The rearrangement links TRBV19 to TRBJ2-3; TRBD2 agrees at 9 bases. J gave up 2 bases and V 6 bases, and 9 bases lay outside the gene matches. The CDR3 consists of 16 residues. CDR1 is LNHDA and CDR2 is SQIVND in the germline V gene (reference sequence). The CDR3 reads CASSPRRLAATDTQYF. In DNA, the CDR3 is TGTGCCAGTAGCCCTCGTCGACTAGCGGCCACAGATACGCAGTATTTT.

At least ten counts were recorded for this clonotype. The J gene is TRBJ2-1, the V gene TRBV24-1; 8 bases map to TRBD1. The CDR3 totals 15 residues. Germline CDR1 reads KGHDR; CDR2 reads SFDVKD. Losses at the gene ends were 1 base for V and 8 bases for J; bases not matched to a gene: 6. Here the CDR3 reads CATSDFGAGGDEQFF. CDR3 in DNA: TGTGCCACCAGTGATTTTGGGGCAGGGGGCGATGAGCAGTTCTTC.

As for this clonotype: A far bigger clonotype differs at one base, so this is likely a read error. The chain joins TRBV11-2 to TRBJ2-3; the D is unclear. This CDR3 has 15 residues. V was trimmed by 7 bases and J by 2 bases, leaving 16 bases between them. Germline CDR1 SGHAT, CDR2 FQNNGV. The CDR3 DNA reads TGTGCCAGCAACCCCCTAGGCGGACCCACAGATACGCAGTATTTT. Its translation is CASNPLGGPTDTQYF.

This clonotype occurred a few times. The chain uses TRBV7-2 and TRBJ2-3; 8 bases align to TRBD2. Germline lookup yields CDR1 SGHTA and CDR2 FQGNSA. The CDR3 totals 12 residues. V dropped 1 base and J dropped 14; count of bases not matched to a gene: 5. The CDR3 region has the DNA TGTGCCAGCAGCTTAGTTGGACTAGCAACGTATTTT. Translation gives CASSLVGLATYF.

The chain's CDR3 is CASSEYSISEPQHF. As DNA, the CDR3 is TGTGCCAGCAGTGAATACAGCATTTCAGAGCCCCAGCATTTT. This chain links TRBV25-1 with TRBJ1-5; D remains ambiguous. Trimming pared 0 bases from V and 8 bases from J, leaving 11 bases between. This CDR3 spans 14 amino acids. The germline CDR1 and CDR2 sequences are MGHDK and SYGVNS.

There are many counts of this clonotype. The chain has TRBV6-1 and TRBJ1-1, with a possible D match to TRBD1 (5 bases). The CDR3 extends over 12 amino acids. CDR1 is MNHNS and CDR2 is SASEGT in the germline V gene. Trimming pared 6 bases from V and 4 bases from J, leaving 9 bases between. CDR3 bases: TGTGCCAGCAGAAGGGGAGTCACTGAAGCTTTCTTT. Its protein is CASRRGVTEAFF.

This clonotype showed up just a few times. V is TRBV7-3 and J is TRBJ2-7; 8 bases align to TRBD2. This CDR3 contains 13 residues. In germline, CDR1 is SGHTA, CDR2 FQGTGA. With 5 bases clipped from V and 5 bases from J, the junction kept 5 bases outside the gene matches. The CDR3 protein is CASSKAGGHEQYF. The CDR3 nucleotides are TGTGCCAGCAGCAAGGCGGGGGGCCACGAGCAGTACTTC. Variable domain in full (rest from reference TRBV7-3 and TRBJ2-7): GAGVSQTPSNKVTEKGKYVELRCDPISGHTALYWYRQSLGQGPEFLIYFQGTGAADDSGLPNDRFFAVRPEGSVSTLKIQRTERGDSAVYLCASSKAGGHEQYFGPGTRLTVT.

The chain joins TRBV2 to TRBJ2-1; TRBD1 agrees at 7 bases. Germline V gene data show CDR1 as SNHLY and CDR2 as FYNNEI. Trimming cost V 6 bases and J 10 bases; bases outside gene matches: 12. CDR3 length: 14 residues. The CDR3 nucleotides read TGTGCCAGCAGCCCCGACAGGGTAGGTTACGAGCAGTTCTTC. Protein: CASSPDRVGYEQFF. Variable domain in full (rest from reference TRBV2 and TRBJ2-1): EPEVTQTPSHQVTQMGQEVILRCVPISNHLYFYWYRQILGQKVEFLVSFYNNEISEKSEIFDDQFSVERPDGSNFTLKIRSTKLEDSAMYFCASSPDRVGYEQFFGPGTRLTVL.

The sample holds a few counts of this clonotype. V and J are TRBV5-1 and TRBJ2-3; the match to TRBD1 covers 7 bases. The trim removed 4 bases at V and 4 bases at J, leaving 6 bases unmatched. Germline V gene data show CDR1 as SGHRS and CDR2 as YFSETQ. This CDR3 spans 14 amino acids. CDR3 sequence: CASSQRQGPDTQYF. CDR3 DNA sequence: TGCGCCAGCAGCCAGAGACAGGGTCCAGATACGCAGTATTTT.

This clonotype was recorded at least ten times. The rearrangement uses TRBV2 and TRBJ2-7; D is possibly TRBD2 (5 bases). Germline V gene sequence: CDR1 SNHLY, CDR2 FYNNEI. Trimming pared 8 bases from V and 7 bases from J, leaving 24 bases between. The CDR3 totals 15 residues. DNA for the CDR3: TGTGCCAGCGGGTCGGTGGCAGGAGGTCCCAAGGAGCAGTACTTC. Translating it yields CASGSVAGGPKEQYF.

This clonotype came up a few times. The rearrangement joins TRBV28 to TRBJ2-3; the D gene is possibly TRBD2 (6 bases). This CDR3 has 17 amino acids. The germline gives CDR1 MDHEN, CDR2 SYDVKM. With 6 bases removed from V and 2 bases from J, the gap between germline ends came to 21 bases. This CDR3 is CASRKLGLTPYTDTQYF. The DNA for the CDR3 is TGTGCCAGCAGGAAGCTCGGACTAACCCCCTACACAGATACGCAGTATTTT.